Here is one T cell receptor beta chain with its context. Authors' processing steps: Nucleated cell counts were estimated from reference gene primer amplification. The protocol was immunoSEQ multiplex PCR, while the TCRdb copy is restricted to in-frame clones and leaves out a portion. V, J and clone size are taken as reported in that table, and D and trimming were inferred from the DNA itself. The table lists a few hundred thousand clones, approximately 88% of them singletons. The germline CDR1 and CDR2 sequences are LNHDA and SQIVND (reference sequence). V lost 1 base, J lost 3 bases, and 13 bases lay in between. The CDR3 sequence is 16 residues long. The data originate from a study of blood T cell repertoires in COVID-19. Study context: Both acute and convalescent COVID-19 samples were obtained from the United States, Italy and Spain. PBMCs, B-cell-depleted T cells, or T cells provided the cDNA or gDNA that made up the material.

This TCR derives from a man aged 18-30 years who had recovered from COVID-19. The chain couples TRBV19 to TRBJ1-5, with D possibly TRBD1 on 5 matching bases. The material sequenced was peripheral blood. The CDR3 DNA follows: TGTGCCAGTAGTATAGGGGGCGCTAGGGCCAATCAGCCCCAGCATTTT. Its translation: CASSIGGARANQPQHF.